This T cell receptor (beta chain) was profiled in a study of beta chain features in type 1 diabetes. Study results and caveats: When Type 1 diabetes patients were examined, their TCRB CDR3s proved moderately but significantly shorter in all four CD4+ subsets. Reduced insertions and increased deletions marked VDJ junctions in type 1 diabetes patients. Shorter templates might be favored by PCR, equally in patients and controls.

V trimming: 4 bases; J trimming: 8 bases; junction bases outside the gene matches: 15. Germline CDR1 LGHNT, CDR2 FRNRAP. The CDR3 extends over 16 amino acids. With regard to this clone: What it recognizes is unknown.

As every portion of the isolated RNA was reverse transcribed, the sequencing read expressed TCRB transcripts. Naive, central memory and regulatory T cell samples averaged roughly 4 million reads. Here immunoSEQ multiplex PCR was the method, and the copy in TCRdb shows in-frame clones only, minus some. The data show around 360,000 clones, approximately 12% seen once. This TCR was sampled from a woman younger than 35 with type 1 diabetes. Sequenced sample: naive CD4+ T cells from blood. The V and J genes are TRBV12-5 and TRBJ2-3, with TRBD2 matching 7 bases. CDR3 residues: CASGSPLGTIGGTQYF. The CDR3 DNA reads as TGTGCTAGTGGTTCGCCGCTAGGGACTATCGGAGGTACGCAGTATTTT.